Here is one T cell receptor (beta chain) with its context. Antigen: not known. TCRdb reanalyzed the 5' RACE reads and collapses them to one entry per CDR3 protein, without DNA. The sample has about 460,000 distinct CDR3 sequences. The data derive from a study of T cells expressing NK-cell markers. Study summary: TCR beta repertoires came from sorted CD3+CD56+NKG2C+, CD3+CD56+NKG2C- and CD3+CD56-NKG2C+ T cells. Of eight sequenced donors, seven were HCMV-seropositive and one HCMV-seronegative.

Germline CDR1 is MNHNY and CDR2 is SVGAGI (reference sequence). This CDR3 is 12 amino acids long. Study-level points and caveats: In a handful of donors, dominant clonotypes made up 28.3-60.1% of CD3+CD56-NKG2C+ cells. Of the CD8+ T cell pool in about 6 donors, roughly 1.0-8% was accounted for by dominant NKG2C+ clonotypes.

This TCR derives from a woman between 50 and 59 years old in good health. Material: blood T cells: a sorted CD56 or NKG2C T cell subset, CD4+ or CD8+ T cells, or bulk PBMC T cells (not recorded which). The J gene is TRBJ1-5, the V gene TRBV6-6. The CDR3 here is CASTDSNQPQHF.